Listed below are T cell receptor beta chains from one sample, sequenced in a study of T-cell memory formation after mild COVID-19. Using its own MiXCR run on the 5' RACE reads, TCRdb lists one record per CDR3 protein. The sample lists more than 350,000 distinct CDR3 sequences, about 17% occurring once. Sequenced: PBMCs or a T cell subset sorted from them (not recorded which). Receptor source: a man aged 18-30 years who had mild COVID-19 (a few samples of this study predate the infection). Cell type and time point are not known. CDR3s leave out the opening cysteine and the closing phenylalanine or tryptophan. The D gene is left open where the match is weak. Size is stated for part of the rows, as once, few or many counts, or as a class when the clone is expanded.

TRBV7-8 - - ASSLAYGAAYNEQF
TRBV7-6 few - ASSLWTGRGETQY
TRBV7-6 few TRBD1 ASSSGTGMNIQY
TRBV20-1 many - SAQTALTGELF
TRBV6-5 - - ASSYSADGLEY
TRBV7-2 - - ASNTDSNFYREQF
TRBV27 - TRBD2 ASRGRKGLAGQTSTDTQY
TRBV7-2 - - ASSLAGRDEGYNEQF
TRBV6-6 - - ASSYVSNEQF
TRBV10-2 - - ASSDLGDQETQY
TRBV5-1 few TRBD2 ASSAPSGGAGNEQY
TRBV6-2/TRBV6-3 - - ASSYSTGLQPQH
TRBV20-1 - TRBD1 SAHRGVELF
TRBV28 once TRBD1 ASSFLRGDREF
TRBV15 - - ATSGDISVQPQH
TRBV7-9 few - ASSHQGRIVNYGYT
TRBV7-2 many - ASSTQGSNEQF
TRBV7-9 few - ASRSHGDTEAF
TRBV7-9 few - ASSLVGLLHEQY
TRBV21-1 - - ASYLDTQY
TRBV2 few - AVRTVAETQY
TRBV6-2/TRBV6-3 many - ASSFRVTEAF
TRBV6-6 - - ASSYGGQIYGYT
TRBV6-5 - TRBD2 ASSYRRLAGYQETQY
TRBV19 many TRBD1 ASSPGQGAYEQY
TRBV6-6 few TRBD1 ASSPKQGAHYGYT
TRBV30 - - AWSVLRYYEQY
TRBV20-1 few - SAVTGGKETQY
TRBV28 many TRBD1 ASSLSMGQEGYT
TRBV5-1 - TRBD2 ASSLGLAPTNEQF
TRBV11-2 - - ASSPSAGTQY
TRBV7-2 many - ASSLQGPNEKLF
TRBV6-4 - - ASSPGSPEDGYT
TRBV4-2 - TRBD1 ASSQDRTGGQPQH
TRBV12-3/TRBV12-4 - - ASSSQGWAYEQY
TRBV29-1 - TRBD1 SVEYRGGNEKLF
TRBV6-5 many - ASSYRAGNQPQH
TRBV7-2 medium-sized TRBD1 ASSSGTDYYEQY
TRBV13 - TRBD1 ASSLKQGSQETQY
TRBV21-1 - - ASSKEGTGPHDCLNTGELF
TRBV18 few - ASSPLRSYNEQF